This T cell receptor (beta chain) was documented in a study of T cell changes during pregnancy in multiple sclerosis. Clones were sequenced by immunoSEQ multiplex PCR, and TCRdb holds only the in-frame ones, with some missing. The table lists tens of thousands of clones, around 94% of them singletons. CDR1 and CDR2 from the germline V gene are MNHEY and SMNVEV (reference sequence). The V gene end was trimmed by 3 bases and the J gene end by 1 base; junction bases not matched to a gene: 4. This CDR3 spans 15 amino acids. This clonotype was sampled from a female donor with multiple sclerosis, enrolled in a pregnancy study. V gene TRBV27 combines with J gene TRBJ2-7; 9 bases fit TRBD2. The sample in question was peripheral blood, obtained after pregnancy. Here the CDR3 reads CASSFRLAASYEQYF. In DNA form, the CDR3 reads TGTGCCAGCAGTTTTCGACTAGCGGCGTCCTACGAGCAGTACTTC.